This record covers a single T cell receptor beta chain. The clone's antigen remains unknown. No per-base quality is available; no much larger clone lies one base away. The data stem from a study of blood T cell repertoires in COVID-19 (dated by TCRdb to the early 2020s). For context, the study as a whole: Samples covering the acute and convalescent phases of COVID-19 were provided by collaborators in the United States, Italy and Spain. HLA class I and class II types, where available, came from metadata supplied by the sample provider rather than from assay-based typing. A de-identified subject ID, COVID-19 status, age in years and sex were almost always included in the sample metadata. The repertoires were made available in a free public database intended to serve as a resource for research on the immune response to SARS-CoV-2. Subjects who had been exposed to COVID-19, were actively infected with it, or had recovered from it provided the deeply sampled blood TCRbeta repertoires that made up the dataset. The samples were drawn from the first 160 participants of the ongoing ImmuneRACE study and from under 1,500 subjects provided by 6 global collaborators. The material from the prospective study consisted of cDNA or gDNA derived from T cells, B-cell-depleted T cells, or PBMCs.

In the germline V gene, CDR1 corresponds to MRHNA and CDR2 to SNTAGT. Ends trimmed: V by 4 bases, J by 6 bases; bases unmatched to a gene: 9. The CDR3 covers 14 residues, taking in both the cysteine and the phenylalanine. CDR3 DNA is the only sequence kept; it has 42 bases, read in frame from the first base. Beyond this particular receptor, the publication reports: How much clinical and demographic metadata was included differed by source and by participant, and the metadata was provided uncurated.

TCRbeta CDR3 regions were amplified from genomic DNA using the immunoSEQ Assay, a bias-controlled multiplex PCR. The authors' analysis ran thus. Nucleated cell counts per sample were estimated from amplification of reference gene primers within the assay. To quantify the absolute abundance of each unique TCRbeta CDR3 rearrangement, sequence reads were collapsed and filtered. Productive Simpson clonality was computed per sample as the square root of Simpson's diversity index over productive rearrangements. TCRdb obtained this table from immuneACCESS and retained in-frame rearrangements with V and J assigned. These tables miss some clones; where compared with another copy, unresolved V genes account for less than half of the shortfall, and the remainder is unexplained. V and J calls and clone size are as listed in that table; D and trimming were resolved from the DNA. In all, the sample holds around 140,000 clones, and 80% to 90% of those were seen once. More than 2% of the sample belongs to the ten largest clones.

Each collaborating institution followed its own protocols to collect whole blood in K2EDTA tubes. For TCRbeta analysis, collaborator samples were shipped as frozen whole blood, as isolated PBMCs, or as DNA extracted from either sample type. The sequenced sample consisted of peripheral blood. This TCR came from a human donor with acute or convalescent COVID-19. The donor label of this sample is uncertain. The sequence links TRBV6-4 to TRBJ2-7; 7 middle bases align to TRBD2. Here the CDR3 is given as CASSVEAGKGEQYF. The DNA reads TGTGCCAGCAGTGTTGAAGCGGGGAAGGGCGAGCAGTACTTC.